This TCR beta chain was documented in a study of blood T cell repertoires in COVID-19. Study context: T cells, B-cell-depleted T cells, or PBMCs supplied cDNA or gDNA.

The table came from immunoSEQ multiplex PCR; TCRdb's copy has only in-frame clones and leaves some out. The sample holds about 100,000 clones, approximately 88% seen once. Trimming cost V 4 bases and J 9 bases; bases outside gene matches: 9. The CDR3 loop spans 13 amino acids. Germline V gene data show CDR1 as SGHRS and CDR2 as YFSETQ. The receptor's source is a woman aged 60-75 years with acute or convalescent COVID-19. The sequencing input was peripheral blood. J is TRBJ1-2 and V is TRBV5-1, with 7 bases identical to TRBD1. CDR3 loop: CASSPRQGLSYTF. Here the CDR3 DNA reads TGCGCCAGCAGCCCACGACAGGGATTAAGCTACACCTTC.